The 26 T cell receptor beta chains below were found in one sample sequenced in a study of response to subunit inactivated influenza vaccine. MiXCR was run by TCRdb on the RT-PCR reads, yielding one entry per CDR3 protein. The sample has roughly 700,000 distinct CDR3 sequences, more than 11% seen once. Sample: PBMCs from blood, taken less than 15 days before vaccination. Receptors originate from a man aged 45-65 years who received an inactivated influenza vaccine.

This clonotype has a handful of counts. The chain has TRBV24-1 and TRBJ1-5; D is uncertain. CDR3 length: 15 amino acids. Trimming stripped 3 bases from V and 7 bases from J, with 15 bases between. The germline V gene has CDR1 KGHDR and CDR2 SFDVKD. DNA for the CDR3: TGTGCCACCAGTGATCCCTCAGAGGGCGGACAGCCCCAGCATTTT. It encodes CATSDPSEGGQPQHF.

This clonotype was seen at least ten times. This chain connects TRBV4-2 to TRBJ2-2; the D call may be TRBD1 or TRBD2 (6 bases each). This CDR3 comprises 17 residues. Trimming took off 0 bases at V and 5 bases at J, with 16 bases between the two ends. Germline assignment: CDR1 LGHNA and CDR2 YNFKEQ. The CDR3 region has the DNA TGTGCCAGCAGCCAAGATGCTGTCGGGGGCCGAACCGGGGAGCTGTTTTTT. Translation gives CASSQDAVGGRTGELFF.

This clonotype was counted only a few times. V and J are TRBV27 and TRBJ1-2, with D hard to call. The germline CDR1 and CDR2 sequences are MNHEY and SMNVEV (reference sequence). There are 13 residues in the CDR3. Trimming left V 3 bases short and J 7 bases short, with 12 bases between. CDR3 DNA sequence: TGTGCCAGCAGTTTTGATGTGGGAGGTGGCTACACCTTC. Translated: CASSFDVGGGYTF.

The rearrangement links TRBV11-3 to TRBJ2-5; no reliable D call. Trimming left V 5 bases short and J 1 base short, with 14 bases between. The CDR3 extends over 15 amino acids. From germline, CDR1 is SGHNT and CDR2 YENEEA. CDR3 sequence reads: CASSQRSGPQETQYF. In DNA form, the CDR3 reads TGTGCCAGCAGCCAACGTTCGGGTCCCCAAGAGACCCAGTACTTC.

This clonotype was counted only a few times. V and J are TRBV10-3 and TRBJ2-1; 9 positions agree with TRBD1. V gave up 3 bases and J gave up 8 bases; unmatched junction bases: 11. Per germline, CDR1 ENHRY and CDR2 SYGVKD. The CDR3 length is 16 residues. CDR3 in DNA: TGTGCCATCAGTGAAACGGGACAGGGTGGTTCGGATGAGCAGTTCTTC. It codes for CAISETGQGGSDEQFF.

The chain joins TRBV28 to TRBJ2-7; 7 bases are a match to TRBD1. The CDR3 has 13 residues. V was clipped by 7 bases and J by 3 bases; unmatched bases: 6. Per the germline V gene, CDR1 is MDHEN and CDR2 is SYDVKM. In DNA form, the CDR3 reads TGTGCCAGCACCCCGGGACAGAGCTACGAGCAGTACTTC. The encoded protein is CASTPGQSYEQYF.

This chain connects TRBV24-1 to TRBJ2-2; 7 positions agree with TRBD1. The V segment lost 4 bases and the J segment 3 bases; nucleotides outside the gene matches: 4. From germline, CDR1 is KGHDR and CDR2 SFDVKD. The CDR3 is 15 residues long. Here the CDR3 reads CATSDRGQYTGELFF. The DNA for the CDR3 is TGTGCCACCAGTGACCGGGGACAGTACACCGGGGAGCTGTTTTTT.

J is TRBJ1-5 and V is TRBV4-1; D not resolved. The CDR3 has 14 amino acids. Germline CDR1 MGHRA, CDR2 YSYEKL. The germline V and J ends were trimmed by 3 bases and 6 bases, with 12 bases remaining between them. CDR3 loop: CASSQGRGSQPQHF. The CDR3 DNA is TGCGCCAGCAGCCAGGGCCGGGGATCTCAGCCCCAGCATTTT.

The chain has TRBV20-1 and TRBJ2-2; no definite D call. The V gene lost 6 bases and the J gene lost 3 bases, with 11 bases spanning the gap. Germline V gene lookup returns CDR1 DFQATT and CDR2 SNEGSKA (reference sequence). The CDR3 has 13 residues. The DNA for the CDR3 is TGCAGTGCACGGCGTTGGGACACCGGGGAGCTGTTTTTT. Its translation is CSARRWDTGELFF.

This clonotype came up many times. The chain uses TRBV7-2 and TRBJ2-3; TRBD1 agrees at 8 bases. Losses at the gene ends were 5 bases for V and 5 bases for J; bases not matched to a gene: 6. The germline V gene encodes CDR1 SGHTA and CDR2 FQGNSA. The CDR3 sequence is 14 residues long. The CDR3 loop is CASSLPGQVDTQYF. DNA for the CDR3: TGTGCCAGCAGCCTCCCGGGACAGGTAGATACGCAGTATTTT.

The table lists this clonotype with a few counts. V gene TRBV11-1 combines with J gene TRBJ2-7; either TRBD1 or TRBD2 may supply D (6 bases each). Trimming took off 3 bases at V and 3 bases at J, with 12 bases between the two ends. In germline, CDR1 is SGHAT, CDR2 FQDESV (reference sequence). The CDR3 spans 14 residues. The CDR3 loop is CASSFIGGNYEQYF. In DNA form, the CDR3 reads TGTGCCAGCAGCTTTATAGGGGGGAACTACGAGCAGTACTTC.

This clonotype was observed a few times. This chain connects TRBV7-7 to TRBJ2-7, with no clear D. V shed 2 bases and J shed 7 bases, with 12 bases lying between them. The CDR3 extends over 13 amino acids. CDR1 SSHAT and CDR2 FNYEAQ come from the germline V gene (reference sequence). The DNA for the CDR3 is TGTGCCAGCAGCTTAACTGGTGCCGGAGAGCAGTACTTC. Translation: CASSLTGAGEQYF. Full variable domain (rest looked up from reference TRBV7-7 and TRBJ2-7): GAGVSQSPRYKVTKRGQDVTLRCDPISSHATLYWYQQALGQGPEFLTYFNYEAQPDKSGLPSDRFSAERPEGSISTLTIQRTEQRDSAMYRCASSLTGAGEQYFGPGTRLTVT.

This clonotype was seen ten or more times. The chain combines TRBV3-1 with TRBJ2-1, with 10 nucleotides matching TRBD2. There are 15 residues in the CDR3. Germline-derived CDR1 and CDR2 are LGHDT and YNNKEL (reference sequence). After removal of 4 bases from V and 7 bases from J, the junction contained 7 bases not matched to a gene. CDR3: CASSPSGGGTNEQFF. For the CDR3, the DNA is TGTGCCAGCAGCCCCAGCGGGGGGGGTACAAATGAGCAGTTCTTC.

This clonotype was counted at least ten times. In DNA, the CDR3 is TGTGCCAGCAGCGTTCTAGCGGGGGGGAGCACAGATACGCAGTATTTT. Protein sequence: CASSVLAGGSTDTQYF. The rearrangement uses TRBV9 and TRBJ2-3; 12 bases line up with TRBD2. The CDR3 length is 16 residues. Germline assignment: CDR1 SGDLS and CDR2 YYNGEE. V shed 2 bases and J 0 bases; nucleotides not matched to a gene: 1.

This chain joins TRBV11-2 and TRBJ2-4, with D hard to call. Trimming pared 1 base from V and 9 bases from J, leaving 16 bases between. The CDR3 sequence is 15 residues long. Germline-derived CDR1 and CDR2 are SGHAT and FQNNGV. The CDR3 region is CASSLVAGSLGIQYF. The CDR3 nucleotides are TGTGCCAGCAGCTTAGTTGCAGGCAGTCTCGGCATTCAGTACTTC. Complete variable domain (other parts from reference TRBV11-2 and TRBJ2-4): EAGVAQSPRYKIIEKRQSVAFWCNPISGHATLYWYQQILGQGPKLLIQFQNNGVVDDSQLPKDRFSAERLKGVDSTLKIQPAKLEDSAVYLCASSLVAGSLGIQYFGAGTRLSVL.

V is TRBV5-6 and J is TRBJ2-4; D tentatively reads TRBD1 or TRBD2 (6 bases each). This CDR3 spans 17 amino acids. Germline loops: CDR1 SGHDT, CDR2 YYEEEE. V lost 6 bases, J lost 0 bases, and 19 bases lay in between. The chain's CDR3 is CASNSWGAGLAKNIQYF. The CDR3 bases are TGTGCCAGCAACTCCTGGGGGGCGGGTCTAGCCAAAAACATTCAGTACTTC.

The genes are TRBV5-1 and TRBJ1-1, with D uncertain. The CDR3 covers 13 residues. CDR1 is SGHRS, CDR2 YFSETQ, per germline. The V end lost 7 bases, the J end lost 1 base, and 11 bases lay between the germline ends. The CDR3 coding sequence is TGCGCCAGCGGGAGGGCCCAGAACACTGAAGCTTTCTTT. It specifies CASGRAQNTEAFF.

This clonotype was detected ten times or more. At one boundary the junction diverges from the germline segment, which might be a read error. The chain joins TRBV7-2 to TRBJ2-3, with D unresolved. Germline CDR1 is SGHTA and CDR2 is FQGNSA. The CDR3 covers 13 residues. Here the CDR3 reads CASSLAPADTQYF. In DNA, the CDR3 is TGCGCCAGCAGCTTGGCTCCCGCGGATACGCAGTATTTT. Together with reference TRBV7-2 and TRBJ2-3, the CDR3 gives the full variable domain: GAGVSQSPSNKVTEKGKDVELRCDPISGHTALYWYRQSLGQGLEFLIYFQGNSAPDKSGLPSDRFSAERTGGSVSTLTIQRTQQEDSAVYLCASSLAPADTQYFGPGTRLTVL.

This rearrangement joins TRBV5-1 to TRBJ1-2, with a tentative D call TRBD1 (5 bases). The CDR3 is 15 amino acids. Germline-derived CDR1 and CDR2 are SGHRS and YFSETQ. Trimming pared 0 bases from V and 0 bases from J, leaving 9 bases between. DNA of the CDR3: TGCGCCAGCAGCTTGGAGTCAGGGACTAACTATGGCTACACCTTC. This encodes CASSLESGTNYGYTF. Full variable domain (remainder filled in from reference TRBV5-1 and TRBJ1-2): KAGVTQTPRYLIKTRGQQVTLSCSPISGHRSVSWYQQTPGQGLQFLFEYFSETQRNKGNFPGRFSGRQFSNSRSEMNVSTLELGDSALYLCASSLESGTNYGYTFGSGTRLTVV.

This clonotype appeared a few times. The chain uses TRBV4-3 and TRBJ1-1, with no clear D. Germline CDR1 and CDR2: LGHNA and YSLEER. The CDR3 sequence is 14 residues long. V gave up 6 bases and J gave up 6 bases, with 17 bases separating them. For the CDR3, the DNA is TGCGCCAGCAGTTTCGGGCAACTCGGGGCTGAAGCTTTCTTT. The encoded protein is CASSFGQLGAEAFF.

This clonotype was recorded at least ten times. The genes are TRBV15 and TRBJ1-1; D gene ambiguous. Germline CDR1 is LNHNV and CDR2 is YYDKDF (reference sequence). The V end lost 0 bases, the J end lost 0 bases, and 5 bases lay between the germline ends. This CDR3 is built from 14 residues. The CDR3 sequence: CATSRDVVNTEAFF. CDR3 nucleotide sequence: TGTGCCACCAGCAGAGATGTGGTGAACACTGAAGCTTTCTTT.

This clonotype came up a few times. The V and J genes are TRBV7-6 and TRBJ2-7; 7 nucleotides align to TRBD1. The CDR3 has 15 residues. Trimming cost V 2 bases and J 0 bases; bases outside gene matches: 4. Germline lookup yields CDR1 SGHVS and CDR2 FNYEAQ. The CDR3 is CASSLSGDSSYEQYF. The CDR3 nucleotides are TGTGCCAGCAGCTTATCTGGGGACAGCTCCTACGAGCAGTACTTC.

The gene calls are TRBV15 and TRBJ2-2, with 8 positions matching TRBD1. CDR1 LNHNV and CDR2 YYDKDF come from the germline V gene (reference sequence). Trimming removed 3 bases from V and 7 bases from J; junction bases left unmatched: 7. The CDR3 has 15 amino acids. CDR3 in DNA: TGTGCCACCAGCAGCCAATGGACAGGGAGCGGGGAGCTGTTTTTT. Translation: CATSSQWTGSGELFF.

In this sample, this clonotype turned up a few times. The J gene is TRBJ1-1, the V gene TRBV29-1; D is uncertain. The CDR3 covers 14 residues. In germline, CDR1 is SQVTM, CDR2 ANQGSEA. The ends were cut back, 4 bases at V and 2 bases at J, with 14 bases in the middle. CDR3 nucleotides: TGCAGCGTTGCAGGTCGAATTAGTAACACTGAAGCTTTCTTT. As protein: CSVAGRISNTEAFF.

A few counts support this clonotype. The chain couples TRBV7-9 to TRBJ1-4; D remains unclear. The CDR3 is made up of 15 amino acids. Trimming took 3 bases from V and 3 from J, leaving 11 bases between them. CDR1 SEHNR and CDR2 FQNEAQ come from the germline V gene (reference sequence). The CDR3 nucleotides read TGTGCCAGCAGCTTCGGTCGGGGTTCTAATGAAAAACTGTTTTTT. This codes for CASSFGRGSNEKLFF.

With respect to this clonotype: At one boundary the junction diverges from the germline segment, which might be a read error. The rearrangement uses TRBV2 and TRBJ2-5; the D gene is possibly TRBD2 (5 bases). The germline CDR1 and CDR2 sequences are SNHLY and FYNNEI. CDR3 length: 11 residues. The CDR3 here is CVSGIQETQYF. The CDR3 nucleotides read TGTGTCAGCGGAATACAAGAGACCCAGTACTTC. Full variable domain (remainder filled in from reference TRBV2 and TRBJ2-5): EPEVTQTPSHQVTQMGQEVILRCVPISNHLYFYWYRQILGQKVEFLVSFYNNEISEKSEIFDDQFSVERPDGSNFTLKIRSTKLEDSAMYFCVSGIQETQYFGPGTRLLVL.